The next 12 T cell receptor beta chains were all read from a single sample in a study of breast tumors, draining lymph nodes, adjacent tissues. TCRdb analysed the multiplex PCR reads with MiXCR anew, one entry per CDR3 protein. Of fewer than 15,000 distinct CDR3 sequences in the sample, approximately 50% were seen once. The material sequenced was tumor-adjacent breast tissue. All receptors come from a female donor with breast cancer. Some clones in this sample may be carry-over from other donors' samples.

This rearrangement joins TRBV28 to TRBJ1-5; weak D call: TRBD1 (6 bases). Deletions cut 4 bases from V and 0 bases from J, with 10 bases between. Germline V gives CDR1 MDHEN, CDR2 SYDVKM. The CDR3 is 15 amino acids. The CDR3 region is CASSWGQTSNQPQHF. CDR3 sequence (DNA): TGTGCCAGCAGTTGGGGACAAACTAGCAATCAGCCCCAGCATTTT.

This clonotype was counted ten times or more. The rearrangement uses TRBV18 and TRBJ2-3; 10 bases are shared with TRBD2. CDR1 is KGHSH, CDR2 LQKENI, per germline. The CDR3 extends over 19 amino acids. V was clipped by 6 bases and J by 1 base; unmatched bases: 16. This chain's CDR3 is CASSPSVSSGRRGTDTQYF. The CDR3 bases are TGTGCCAGCTCCCCCAGTGTCTCTAGCGGGAGACGGGGCACAGATACGCAGTATTTT.

Worth noting for this clonotype: The junction departs from germline at one end; a sequencing error may be responsible. The rearrangement joins TRBV7-2 to TRBJ1-2, with a tentative D call TRBD1 (5 bases). This CDR3 comprises 15 residues. From germline, CDR1 is SGHTA and CDR2 FQGNSA. The CDR3 DNA is TGTGCCAGCAGCTTTTCTGCGACAGCTAACTATGGCTACCCCTTC. Its translation: CASSFSATANYGYPF. Looking up the rest from reference TRBV7-2 and TRBJ1-2 gives the full variable domain: GAGVSQSPSNKVTEKGKDVELRCDPISGHTALYWYRQSLGQGLEFLIYFQGNSAPDKSGLPSDRFSAERTGGSVSTLTIQRTQQEDSAVYLCASSFSATANYGYPFGSGTRLTVV.

This clonotype was seen many times. Germline and junction disagree at one end, which may indicate a read error. The chain carries TRBV7-7 and TRBJ2-3; D not resolved. Germline V gene data show CDR1 as SSHAT and CDR2 as FNYEAQ (reference sequence). This CDR3 has 13 residues. CDR3: CASSLISTDTQYF. CDR3 nucleotide sequence: TGTGCTAGCAGCTTAATTTCCACAGATACGCAGTATTTT. Full variable domain (outside the CDR3, taken from reference TRBV7-7 and TRBJ2-3): GAGVSQSPRYKVTKRGQDVTLRCDPISSHATLYWYQQALGQGPEFLTYFNYEAQPDKSGLPSDRFSAERPEGSISTLTIQRTEQRDSAMYRCASSLISTDTQYFGPGTRLTVL.

This sequence joins TRBV7-9 and TRBJ2-2; TRBD2 matches 7 bases. Germline loops: CDR1 SEHNR, CDR2 FQNEAQ (reference sequence). The CDR3 is 14 amino acids. V lost 8 bases and J lost 4; bases outside the gene matches: 7. The chain's CDR3 is CASSSGGSTGELFF. For the CDR3, the DNA is TGTGCCAGCTCTTCCGGGGGGAGCACCGGGGAGCTGTTTTTT.

V gene TRBV7-2 combines with J gene TRBJ2-3; D may be TRBD1 (6 bases). The CDR3 runs to 14 residues. V lost 4 bases to trimming and J lost 4 bases, with 12 bases between them. CDR1 is SGHTA, CDR2 FQGNSA, per germline. The CDR3 DNA reads TGTGCCAGCAGCTACCTAGGGGGAGCAGATACGCAGTATTTT. Its translation is CASSYLGGADTQYF.

This clonotype has only one observation. This sequence joins TRBV14 and TRBJ2-2; a weak D match, TRBD2 (5 bases). This CDR3 contains 14 residues. CDR1 SGHDN and CDR2 FVKESK come from the germline V gene. Deletions cut 1 base from V and 5 bases from J, with 8 bases between. Here the CDR3 reads CASSQVRGTGELFF. CDR3 DNA sequence: TGTGCCAGCAGCCAAGTCCGGGGTACCGGGGAGCTGTTTTTT. Full variable domain (rest looked up from reference TRBV14 and TRBJ2-2): EAGVTQFPSHSVIEKGQTVTLRCDPISGHDNLYWYRRVMGKEIKFLLHFVKESKQDESGMPNNRFLAERTGGTYSTLKVQPAELEDSGVYFCASSQVRGTGELFFGEGSRLTVL.

This clonotype was recorded many times. This sequence joins TRBV2 and TRBJ2-2; D might be TRBD1 or TRBD2, each matching 5 bases. CDR3 length: 13 amino acids. Trimming took 10 bases from V and 4 from J, leaving 13 bases between them. CDR1 and CDR2 from the germline V gene are SNHLY and FYNNEI. The CDR3 loop is CATRGVLTGELFF. In DNA form, the CDR3 reads TGTGCCACCCGGGGCGTCCTCACCGGGGAGCTGTTTTTT.

This clonotype ranks as medium-sized. The chain uses TRBV24-1 and TRBJ2-3; D call uncertain. In germline, CDR1 is KGHDR, CDR2 SFDVKD. Trimming left V 3 bases short and J 4 bases short, with 13 bases between. The CDR3 is 15 amino acids. CDR3 residues: CATSDRNSGADTQYF. The CDR3 region has the DNA TGTGCCACCAGTGATAGGAATAGTGGCGCAGATACGCAGTATTTT.

This clonotype has ten or more counts. A read error is possible here, since a much larger clone lies one base away. V is TRBV20-1 and J is TRBJ2-7, with 7 bases that match TRBD2. The CDR3 covers 13 residues. CDR1 DFQATT and CDR2 SNEGSKA come from the germline V gene (reference sequence). CDR3 coding DNA: TGCAGTGCCCGGGACCCAGCGGGGTACGCGCAGTACTTC. This translates into CSARDPAGYAQYF.

The rearrangement uses TRBV11-2 and TRBJ1-1; D uncertain. Germline values: CDR1 SGHAT, CDR2 FQNNGV. The CDR3 sequence is 13 residues long. The V gene lost 7 bases and the J gene lost 5 bases, with 14 bases spanning the gap. CDR3 DNA: TGTGCCAGCAAAGTAGCTAAGGGTACTGAAGCTTTCTTT. Translating it yields CASKVAKGTEAFF.

At least ten counts were recorded for this clonotype. Since a much larger clone is just one base distant, this may be a read error. This chain uses TRBV6-1 with TRBJ2-7; D uncertain. Trimming left V 5 bases short and J 3 bases short, with 11 bases between. Germline assignment: CDR1 MNHNS and CDR2 SASEGT. The CDR3 has 13 residues. In nucleotides, the CDR3 is TGTGCCAGCAGTCATCCACAGAGCTACGAGCAGTACTTC. Protein sequence: CASSHPQSYEQYF.